This T cell receptor beta chain was captured in a study of blood T cell repertoires in COVID-19. Study in general: Both acute and convalescent COVID-19 samples were obtained from the United States, Italy and Spain.

Up to 2 weeks before entering the study, exposed participants had met a COVID-19 case. The CDR3 extends over 17 amino acids. Trimming cost V 5 bases and J 1 base, with 21 bases left between them. Germline V gives CDR1 LNHDA, CDR2 SQIVND (reference sequence). Libraries were prepared by immunoSEQ multiplex PCR; TCRdb keeps only in-frame clonotypes and omits some of them. In the table there are over 200,000 clones, 90% of which are singletons. The chain combines TRBV19 with TRBJ2-7, with D unresolved. The receptor was derived from a man under 40 who had been exposed to COVID-19. Input material: PBMCs or T cells enriched from blood (not recorded which). CDR3 nucleotide sequence: TGTGCCAGTAGTTTTTCTTCTTCAGGAATCGAGTCCTACGAGCAGTACTTC. It codes for CASSFSSSGIESYEQYF.